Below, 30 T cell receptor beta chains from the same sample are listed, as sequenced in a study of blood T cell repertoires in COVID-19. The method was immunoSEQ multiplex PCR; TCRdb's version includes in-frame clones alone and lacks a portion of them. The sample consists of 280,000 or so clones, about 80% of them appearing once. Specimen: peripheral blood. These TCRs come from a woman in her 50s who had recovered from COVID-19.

Here the CDR3 DNA reads TGTGCCAGCAGCAACAGGGGGCGAGCTTTCTTT. It is translated as CASSNRGRAFF. The chain couples TRBV7-2 to TRBJ1-1, with 9 bases matching TRBD1. V trimming: 5 bases; J trimming: 10 bases; junction bases outside the gene matches: 2. Germline CDR1 reads SGHTA; CDR2 reads FQGNSA. The CDR3 totals 11 residues. Using reference TRBV7-2 and TRBJ1-1 for the parts outside the CDR3, the full variable domain is GAGVSQSPSNKVTEKGKDVELRCDPISGHTALYWYRQSLGQGLEFLIYFQGNSAPDKSGLPSDRFSAERTGGSVSTLTIQRTQQEDSAVYLCASSNRGRAFFGQGTRLTVV.

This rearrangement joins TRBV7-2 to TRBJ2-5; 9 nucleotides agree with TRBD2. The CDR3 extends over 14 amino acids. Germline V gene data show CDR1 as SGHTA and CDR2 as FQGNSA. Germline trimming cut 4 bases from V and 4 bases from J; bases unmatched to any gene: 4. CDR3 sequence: CASSSGLAGETQYF. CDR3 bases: TGTGCCAGCAGCTCGGGACTAGCAGGAGAGACCCAGTACTTC.

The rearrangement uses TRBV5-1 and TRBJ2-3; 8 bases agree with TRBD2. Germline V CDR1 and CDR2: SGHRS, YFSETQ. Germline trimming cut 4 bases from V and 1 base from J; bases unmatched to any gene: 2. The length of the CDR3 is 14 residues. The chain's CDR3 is CASSISGGTDTQYF. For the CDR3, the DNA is TGCGCCAGCAGCATTAGCGGGGGCACAGATACGCAGTATTTT.

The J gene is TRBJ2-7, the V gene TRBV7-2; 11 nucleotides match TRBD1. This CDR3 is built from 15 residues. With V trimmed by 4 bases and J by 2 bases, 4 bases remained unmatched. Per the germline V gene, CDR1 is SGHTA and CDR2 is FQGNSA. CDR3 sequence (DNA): TGTGCCAGCAGCTACGGGACAGGGGGACCCTACGAGCAGTACTTC. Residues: CASSYGTGGPYEQYF.

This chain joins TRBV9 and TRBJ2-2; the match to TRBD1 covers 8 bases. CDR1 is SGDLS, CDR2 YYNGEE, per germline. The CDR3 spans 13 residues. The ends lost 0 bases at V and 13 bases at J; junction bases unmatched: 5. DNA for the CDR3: TGTGCCAGCAGCGTAGTTGAAGGGACAGGGCTGTTTTTT. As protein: CASSVVEGTGLFF.

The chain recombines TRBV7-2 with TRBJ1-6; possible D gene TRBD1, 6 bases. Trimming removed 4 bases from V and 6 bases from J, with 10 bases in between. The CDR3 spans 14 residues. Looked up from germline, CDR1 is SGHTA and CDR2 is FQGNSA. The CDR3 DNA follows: TGTGCCAGCAGCTACCGGACAGCTAATTCACCCCTCCACTTT. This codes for CASSYRTANSPLHF. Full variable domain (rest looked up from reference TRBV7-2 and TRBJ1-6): GAGVSQSPSNKVTEKGKDVELRCDPISGHTALYWYRQSLGQGLEFLIYFQGNSAPDKSGLPSDRFSAERTGGSVSTLTIQRTQQEDSAVYLCASSYRTANSPLHFGNGTRLTVT.

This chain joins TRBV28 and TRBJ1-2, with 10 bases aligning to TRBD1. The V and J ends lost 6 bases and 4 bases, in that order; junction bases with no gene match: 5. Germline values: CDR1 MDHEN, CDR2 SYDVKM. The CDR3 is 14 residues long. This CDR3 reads CASRTGGASYGYTF. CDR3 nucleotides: TGTGCCAGCAGGACAGGGGGCGCGAGCTATGGCTACACCTTC.

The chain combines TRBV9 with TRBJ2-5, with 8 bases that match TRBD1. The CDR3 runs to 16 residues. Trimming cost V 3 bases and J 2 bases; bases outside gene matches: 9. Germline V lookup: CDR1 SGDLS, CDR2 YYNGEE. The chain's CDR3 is CASSDDRGHTQETQYF. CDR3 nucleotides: TGTGCCAGCAGCGACGACAGGGGTCACACACAAGAGACCCAGTACTTC. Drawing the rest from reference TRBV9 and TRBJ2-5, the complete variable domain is DSGVTQTPKHLITATGQRVTLRCSPRSGDLSVYWYQQSLDQGLQFLIQYYNGEERAKGNILERFSAQQFPDLHSELNLSSLELGDSALYFCASSDDRGHTQETQYFGPGTRLLVL.

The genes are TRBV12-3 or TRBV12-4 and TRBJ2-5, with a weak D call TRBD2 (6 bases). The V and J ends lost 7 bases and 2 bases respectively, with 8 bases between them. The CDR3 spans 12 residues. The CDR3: CASTRGQETQYF. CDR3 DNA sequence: TGTGCCAGCACCCGGGGGCAAGAGACCCAGTACTTC.

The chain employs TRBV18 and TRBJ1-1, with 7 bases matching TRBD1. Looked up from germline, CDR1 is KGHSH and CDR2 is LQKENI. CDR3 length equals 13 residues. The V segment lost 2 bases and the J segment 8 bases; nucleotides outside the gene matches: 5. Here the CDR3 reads CASSPGQAPEAFF. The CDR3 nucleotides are TGTGCCAGCTCACCAGGACAGGCGCCCGAAGCTTTCTTT.

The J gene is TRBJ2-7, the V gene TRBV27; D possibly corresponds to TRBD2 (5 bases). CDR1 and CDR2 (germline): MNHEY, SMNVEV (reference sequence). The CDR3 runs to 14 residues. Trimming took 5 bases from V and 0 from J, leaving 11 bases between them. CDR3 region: CASSPLATSYEQYF. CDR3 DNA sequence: TGTGCCAGCAGTCCCCTAGCCACCTCCTACGAGCAGTACTTC.

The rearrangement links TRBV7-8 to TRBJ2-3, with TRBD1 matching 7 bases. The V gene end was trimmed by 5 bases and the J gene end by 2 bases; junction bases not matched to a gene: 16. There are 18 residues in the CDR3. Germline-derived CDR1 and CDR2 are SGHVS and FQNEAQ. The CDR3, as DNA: TGTGCCAGCAGCCCTCTGGGGACAGCAGCTTTGGCCACAGATACGCAGTATTTT. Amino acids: CASSPLGTAALATDTQYF.

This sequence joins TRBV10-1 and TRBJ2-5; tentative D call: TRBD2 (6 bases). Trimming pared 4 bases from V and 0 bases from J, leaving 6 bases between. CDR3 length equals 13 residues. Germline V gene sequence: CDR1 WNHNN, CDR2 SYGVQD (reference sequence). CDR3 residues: CASSGGDQETQYF. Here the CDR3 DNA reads TGCGCCAGCAGTGGGGGGGACCAAGAGACCCAGTACTTC.

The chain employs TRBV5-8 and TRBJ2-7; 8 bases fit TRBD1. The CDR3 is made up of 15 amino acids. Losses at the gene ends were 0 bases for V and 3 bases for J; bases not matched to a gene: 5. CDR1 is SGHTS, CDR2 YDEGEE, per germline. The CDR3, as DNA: TGTGCCAGCAGCTTGGGGACAGGGCCTCTCTACGAGCAGTACTTC. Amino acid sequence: CASSLGTGPLYEQYF.

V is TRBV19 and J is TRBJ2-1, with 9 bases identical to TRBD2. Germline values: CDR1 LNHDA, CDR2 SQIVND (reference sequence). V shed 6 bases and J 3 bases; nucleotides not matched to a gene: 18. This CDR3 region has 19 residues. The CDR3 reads CASRPPTGNSLAGYNEQFF. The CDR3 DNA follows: TGTGCCAGTAGACCCCCGACAGGGAACTCACTAGCGGGCTACAATGAGCAGTTCTTC. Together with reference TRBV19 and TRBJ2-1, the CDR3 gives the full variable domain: DGGITQSPKYLFRKEGQNVTLSCEQNLNHDAMYWYRQDPGQGLRLIYYSQIVNDFQKGDIAEGYSVSREKKESFPLTVTSAQKNPTAFYLCASRPPTGNSLAGYNEQFFGPGTRLTVL.

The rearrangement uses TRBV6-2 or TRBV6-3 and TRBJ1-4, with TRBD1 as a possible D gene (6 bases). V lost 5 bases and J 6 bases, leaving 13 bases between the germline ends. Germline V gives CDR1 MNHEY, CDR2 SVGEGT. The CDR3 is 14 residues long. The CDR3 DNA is TGTGCCAGCAGTCGCGGACAGACCCATGAAAAACTGTTTTTT. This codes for CASSRGQTHEKLFF.

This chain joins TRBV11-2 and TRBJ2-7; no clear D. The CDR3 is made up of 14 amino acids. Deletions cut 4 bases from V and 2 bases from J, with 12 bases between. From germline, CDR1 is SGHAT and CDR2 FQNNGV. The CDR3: CASSSRAPAYEQYF. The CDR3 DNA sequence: TGTGCCAGCAGCTCTCGAGCGCCGGCCTACGAGCAGTACTTC. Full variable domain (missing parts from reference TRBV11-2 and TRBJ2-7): EAGVAQSPRYKIIEKRQSVAFWCNPISGHATLYWYQQILGQGPKLLIQFQNNGVVDDSQLPKDRFSAERLKGVDSTLKIQPAKLEDSAVYLCASSSRAPAYEQYFGPGTRLTVT.

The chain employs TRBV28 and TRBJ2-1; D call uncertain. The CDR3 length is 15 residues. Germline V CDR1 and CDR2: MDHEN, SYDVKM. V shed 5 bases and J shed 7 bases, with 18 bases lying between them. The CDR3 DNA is TGTGCCAGCAGTCTGGGCATCCCCGCCCGAAATGAGCAGTTCTTC. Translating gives CASSLGIPARNEQFF.

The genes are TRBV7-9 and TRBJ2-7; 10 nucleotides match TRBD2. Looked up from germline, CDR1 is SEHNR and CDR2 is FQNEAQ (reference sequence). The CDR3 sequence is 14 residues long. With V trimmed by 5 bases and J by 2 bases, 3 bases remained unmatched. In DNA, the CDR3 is TGTGCCAGCAGCCGGACTAGCGGACCCTACGAGCAGTACTTC. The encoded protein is CASSRTSGPYEQYF. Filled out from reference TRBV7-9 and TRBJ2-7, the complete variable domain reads DTGVSQNPRHKITKRGQNVTFRCDPISEHNRLYWYRQTLGQGPEFLTYFQNEAQLEKSRLLSDRFSAERPKGSFSTLEIQRTEQGDSAMYLCASSRTSGPYEQYFGPGTRLTVT.

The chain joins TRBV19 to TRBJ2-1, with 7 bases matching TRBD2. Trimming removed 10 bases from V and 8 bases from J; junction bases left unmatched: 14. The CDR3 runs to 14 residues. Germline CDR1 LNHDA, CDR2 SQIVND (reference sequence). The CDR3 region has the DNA TGTGCCACCCAATCTGGTGCGGGGGAACATGAGCAGTTCTTC. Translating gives CATQSGAGEHEQFF.

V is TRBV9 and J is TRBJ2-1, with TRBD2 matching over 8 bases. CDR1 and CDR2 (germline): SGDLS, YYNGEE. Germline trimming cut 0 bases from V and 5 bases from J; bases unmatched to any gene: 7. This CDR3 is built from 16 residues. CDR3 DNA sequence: TGTGCCAGCAGCGTAGAGGTAGCGGGGATAAACAATGAGCAGTTCTTC. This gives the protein CASSVEVAGINNEQFF.

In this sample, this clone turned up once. CDR3 bases: TGCGCCAGCAGCTTGGACACCTACACCGGGGAGCTGTTTTTT. Its translation: CASSLDTYTGELFF. The chain links TRBV5-1 to TRBJ2-2; no definite D call. The germline CDR1 and CDR2 sequences are SGHRS and YFSETQ. CDR3 size: 14 residues. V lost 0 bases to trimming and J lost 3 bases, with 6 bases between them.

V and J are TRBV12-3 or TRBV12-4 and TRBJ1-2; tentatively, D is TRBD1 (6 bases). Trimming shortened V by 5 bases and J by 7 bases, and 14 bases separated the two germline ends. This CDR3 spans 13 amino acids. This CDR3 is CASSPTGIGGYTF. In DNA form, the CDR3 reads TGTGCCAGCAGTCCCACAGGGATAGGTGGCTACACCTTC.

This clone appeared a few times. The CDR3 here is CASSLAGGVYGYTF. CDR3 DNA sequence: TGTGCCAGCAGTTTGGCAGGGGGCGTGTATGGCTACACCTTC. The chain joins TRBV6-2 or TRBV6-3 to TRBJ1-2; 8 nucleotides match TRBD1. This CDR3 spans 14 amino acids. Germline CDR1 and CDR2: MNHEY and SVGEGT. The V and J ends lost 4 bases and 5 bases, in that order; junction bases with no gene match: 6.

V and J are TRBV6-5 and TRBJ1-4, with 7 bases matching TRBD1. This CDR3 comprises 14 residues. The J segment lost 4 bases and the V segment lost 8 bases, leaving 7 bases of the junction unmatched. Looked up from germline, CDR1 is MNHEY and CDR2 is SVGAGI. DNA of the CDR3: TGTGCCAGCTTTGTCGACAGGGTTAATGAAAAACTGTTTTTT. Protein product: CASFVDRVNEKLFF.

CDR3: CASSLEDQPQHF. The DNA of the CDR3 is TGTGCCAGCAGTTTGGAGGACCAGCCCCAGCATTTT. J is TRBJ1-5 and V is TRBV12-3 or TRBV12-4; D unresolved. This CDR3 has 12 amino acids. V was trimmed by 3 bases and J by 7 bases, leaving 7 bases between them.

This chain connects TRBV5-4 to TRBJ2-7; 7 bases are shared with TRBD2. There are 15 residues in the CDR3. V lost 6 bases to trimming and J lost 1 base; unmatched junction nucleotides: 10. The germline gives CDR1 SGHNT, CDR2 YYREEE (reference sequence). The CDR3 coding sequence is TGTGCCAGCACCTCCGGGGGGACGGTTTCCTACGAGCAGTACTTC. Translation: CASTSGGTVSYEQYF. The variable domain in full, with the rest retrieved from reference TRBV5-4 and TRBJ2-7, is ETGVTQSPTHLIKTRGQQVTLRCSSQSGHNTVSWYQQALGQGPQFIFQYYREEENGRGNFPPRFSGLQFPNYSSELNVNALELDDSALYLCASTSGGTVSYEQYFGPGTRLTVT.

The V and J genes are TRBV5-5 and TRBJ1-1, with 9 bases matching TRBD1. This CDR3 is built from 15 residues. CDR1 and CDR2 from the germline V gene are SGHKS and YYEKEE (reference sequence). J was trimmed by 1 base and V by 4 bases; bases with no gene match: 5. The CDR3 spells CASSHWTGENTEAFF. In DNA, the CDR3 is TGTGCCAGCAGCCATTGGACAGGGGAGAACACTGAAGCTTTCTTT.

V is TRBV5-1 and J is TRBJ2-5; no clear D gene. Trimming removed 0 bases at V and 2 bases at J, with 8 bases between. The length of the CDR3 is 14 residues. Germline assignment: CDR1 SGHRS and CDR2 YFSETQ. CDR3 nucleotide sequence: TGCGCCAGCAGCTTGGCCAACAGACAAGAGACCCAGTACTTC. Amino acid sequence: CASSLANRQETQYF.

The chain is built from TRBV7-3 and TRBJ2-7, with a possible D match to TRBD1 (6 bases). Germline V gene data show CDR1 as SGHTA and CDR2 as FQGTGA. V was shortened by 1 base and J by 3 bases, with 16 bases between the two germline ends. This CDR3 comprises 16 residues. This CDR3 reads CASSLRGLGDNYEQYF. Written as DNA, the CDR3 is TGTGCCAGCAGCTTAAGGGGCCTTGGGGACAACTACGAGCAGTACTTC.